These 9 T cell receptor beta chains came from one sample sequenced in a study of molecular identifiers for immune sequencing clone quantification. TCRdb reanalysed the PCR reads using MiXCR and keeps one entry per CDR3 protein. The data hold more than 450,000 distinct CDR3 sequences, with about a fifth observed a single time. The specimen was naive CD8+ T cells from blood, with Jurkat cell RNA spiked in. Subset indicated: FACS-sorted CD8+CD4-CCR7+CD45RA+ naive T cells. All receptors derive from a human donor in good health. Some libraries in this study had Jurkat cell RNA spiked in.

This sequence joins TRBV28 and TRBJ2-7, with 12 bases fitting TRBD2. Germline assignment: CDR1 MDHEN and CDR2 SYDVKM. Trimming cost V 5 bases and J 3 bases; bases outside gene matches: 5. The CDR3 totals 15 residues. CDR3 amino acids: CASSAGLAGFYEQYF. The CDR3 DNA follows: TGTGCCAGCAGTGCCGGACTAGCGGGGTTCTACGAGCAGTACTTC. The whole variable domain, remainder taken from reference TRBV28 and TRBJ2-7, is DVKVTQSSRYLVKRTGEKVFLECVQDMDHENMFWYRQDPGLGLRLIYFSYDVKMKEKGDIPEGYSVSREKKERFSLILESASTNQTSMYLCASSAGLAGFYEQYFGPGTRLTVT.

This clonotype was counted a few times. The J gene is TRBJ1-2, the V gene TRBV6-5, with a possible D match to TRBD1 (6 bases). V was clipped by 6 bases and J by 3 bases, with 14 bases between them. The CDR3 loop spans 14 amino acids. Germline values: CDR1 MNHEY, CDR2 SVGAGI. CDR3 sequence: CASRARDNYYGYTF. CDR3 nucleotide sequence: TGTGCCAGCAGGGCACGGGACAACTACTATGGCTACACCTTC.

This clonotype was counted at least ten times. The V call is TRBV9, the J call TRBJ1-1; a weak D match, TRBD1 (5 bases). Trimming left V 2 bases short and J 3 bases short, with 14 bases between. CDR3 size: 15 residues. CDR1 SGDLS and CDR2 YYNGEE come from the germline V gene. The CDR3 bases are TGTGCCAGCAGCGTTGGAGGGGCCTTAGACACTGAAGCTTTCTTT. Translating gives CASSVGGALDTEAFF. The full variable domain, rest sourced from reference TRBV9 and TRBJ1-1, is DSGVTQTPKHLITATGQRVTLRCSPRSGDLSVYWYQQSLDQGLQFLIQYYNGEERAKGNILERFSAQQFPDLHSELNLSSLELGDSALYFCASSVGGALDTEAFFGQGTRLTVV.

The rearrangement joins TRBV29-1 to TRBJ2-1; TRBD2 matches 14 bases. The germline gives CDR1 SQVTM, CDR2 ANQGSEA. With V trimmed by 6 bases and J by 9 bases, 19 bases remained unmatched. The CDR3 length is 18 residues. CDR3 in amino acids: CSVVSGLAGGHEEGEQFF. The CDR3 nucleotides are TGCAGCGTAGTGAGTGGACTAGCGGGAGGCCATGAGGAGGGTGAGCAGTTCTTC.

The chain is built from TRBV27 and TRBJ2-7; D not resolved. Looked up from germline, CDR1 is MNHEY and CDR2 is SMNVEV (reference sequence). The ends were cut back, 2 bases at V and 0 bases at J, with 14 bases in the middle. This CDR3 has 16 residues. CDR3 DNA: TGTGCCAGCAGTTTAGGGGTTAGCTCTAGCTCCTACGAGCAGTACTTC. Its protein is CASSLGVSSSSYEQYF.

Concerning this clonotype: At one boundary the junction diverges from the germline segment, which might be a read error. The chain carries TRBV2 and TRBJ2-7; possibly TRBD2 for D (5 bases). The germline gives CDR1 SNHLY, CDR2 FYNNEI. The CDR3 is 10 amino acids. The CDR3 reads CSSGEYEQYF. In DNA, the CDR3 is TGTTCCAGCGGTGAGTACGAGCAGTACTTC.

Only a few counts were recorded for this clonotype. The chain uses TRBV30 and TRBJ2-3; unclear D gene. Between the trimmed V and J ends, which lost 2 bases and 5 bases, there was a span of 8 bases. CDR1 and CDR2 (germline): GTSNPN, SVGIG (reference sequence). The CDR3 runs 12 residues. The CDR3 DNA sequence: TGTGCCTGGAGTACAAGGGTAGATACGCAGTATTTT. As protein: CAWSTRVDTQYF.

This clonotype was seen a few times. This rearrangement joins TRBV27 to TRBJ2-2, with 8 bases lining up with TRBD2. V was pared by 0 bases and J by 5 bases, with 8 bases of the junction left unmatched. CDR3 length: 17 residues. Looked up from germline, CDR1 is MNHEY and CDR2 is SMNVEV (reference sequence). The CDR3 is CASSLSDGRASTGELFF. In DNA, the CDR3 is TGTGCCAGCAGTTTATCTGACGGGAGGGCCAGTACCGGGGAGCTGTTTTTT.

This clonotype was picked up many times. The gene calls are TRBV7-9 and TRBJ2-2; 10 positions match TRBD2. The CDR3 has 16 residues. Trimming took 4 bases from V and 5 from J; bases not matched to a gene: 7. Germline V lookup: CDR1 SEHNR, CDR2 FQNEAQ (reference sequence). In DNA, the CDR3 is TGTGCCAGCAGCTCCGACGGGACTAGCGTTACCGGGGAGCTGTTTTTT. Its protein is CASSSDGTSVTGELFF. The full variable domain, rest sourced from reference TRBV7-9 and TRBJ2-2, is DTGVSQNPRHKITKRGQNVTFRCDPISEHNRLYWYRQTLGQGPEFLTYFQNEAQLEKSRLLSDRFSAERPKGSFSTLEIQRTEQGDSAMYLCASSSDGTSVTGELFFGEGSRLTVL.